This TCR beta chain was identified in a study of cytomegalovirus exposure and HLA in healthy donors. The repertoire was sequenced with immunoSEQ multiplex PCR; TCRdb's copy has only in-frame clones and lacks some. The sample includes about 200,000 clones, around 90% of them seen just once. The CDR3 covers 16 residues. Germline V gene sequence: CDR1 SGHDT, CDR2 YYEEEE. V lost 0 bases to trimming and J lost 0 bases, with 10 bases between them. What was sequenced was PBMCs. The V call is TRBV5-6, the J call TRBJ2-1; D uncertain. The TCR was taken from a woman younger than 30 in good health and CMV-seronegative. CDR3 nucleotides: TGTGCCAGCAGCTTGGACCCTTCGAGCTCCTACAATGAGCAGTTCTTC. It yields the protein CASSLDPSSSYNEQFF.